The 3 T cell receptor beta chains below all came from one sample that was sequenced in a study of Graves' ophthalmopathy and Graves' hyperthyroidism. Amplification of the TCR beta CDR3 regions used RNA transcripts (as template). A first-round RT-PCR used HTBI primers, followed by a second-round multiplex PCR. TCRdb re-called the multiplex PCR reads through MiXCR, storing one row per CDR3 protein. The sample has about 1.1 million distinct CDR3 sequences, less than 45% seen once. Source material: peripheral blood or thyroid tissue (not recorded which). The receptors derive from an adult man with Graves' hyperthyroidism.

There are many counts of this clonotype. The chain recombines TRBV2 with TRBJ2-5; 8 bases are shared with TRBD1. The CDR3 has 15 residues. The germline V gene has CDR1 SNHLY and CDR2 FYNNEI. Germline trimming cut 0 bases from V and 5 bases from J; bases unmatched to any gene: 5. The CDR3 DNA reads TGTGCCAGCAGTGAAGCCAGGGGGCTGTCTGAGACCCAGTACTTC. Protein: CASSEARGLSETQYF.

This chain links TRBV10-1 with TRBJ2-2, with 10 bases identical to TRBD2. The J segment lost 5 bases and the V segment lost 0 bases, leaving 3 bases of the junction unmatched. Per the germline V gene, CDR1 is WNHNN and CDR2 is SYGVQD (reference sequence). The CDR3 has 16 amino acids. CDR3 region: CASSESNSGRTGELFF. The CDR3 DNA follows: TGCGCCAGCAGTGAGTCGAATAGCGGGAGGACCGGGGAGCTGTTTTTT.

The rearrangement uses TRBV12-3 or TRBV12-4 and TRBJ1-5; 12 bases are a match to TRBD1. The CDR3 length is 15 residues. V trimming: 3 bases; J trimming: 6 bases; junction bases outside the gene matches: 3. CDR3 region: CASSFGTGGSQPQHF. The CDR3 DNA is TGTGCCAGCAGTTTTGGGACAGGGGGCTCTCAGCCCCAGCATTTT.